This TCR beta chain was profiled in a study of control samples from healthy donors and cancer patients. Profiled with immunoSEQ multiplex PCR; TCRdb holds only in-frame clones, not every one. Here the sample spans about 220,000 clones, around 94% being singletons. There are 11 residues in the CDR3. Germline V lookup: CDR1 MNHEY, CDR2 SVGAGI. The ends were cut back, 6 bases at V and 6 bases at J, with 9 bases in the middle. The source is a man between 50 and 59 years old in good health. The genes are TRBV6-5 and TRBJ2-7, with D unclear. Sequences were obtained from blood. The CDR3 region is CASSQMGEQYF. CDR3 bases: TGTGCCAGCAGCCAAATGGGCGAGCAGTACTTC.